This is a list of T cell receptor beta chains from one sample in a study of T-cell reconstitution after alpha-beta-depleted transplantation in children. TCRdb used MiXCR to reprocess the PCR reads, holding one entry per CDR3 protein. Of about 400,000 distinct CDR3 sequences in the sample, about 17% were seen once. Specimen: PBMCs, mostly from graft donor cells, collected 360 days after TCRalphabeta/CD19-depleted stem cell transplant. All receptors derive from a boy less than two years old who had a stem cell transplant for Wiskott-Aldrich syndrome, so the T cells may come from the graft donor. The CDR3 runs from the conserved cysteine through the conserved F or W. The D gene is left open where the match is weak. A row's size may be missing; if present it is once, few, many or a size class.

V: TRBV7-9
D: -
size: -
J: TRBJ2-2
CDR3: CASSLVTASGELFF
DNA: TGTGCCAGCAGCTTAGTGACAGCCTCCGGGGAGCTGTTTTTT

V: TRBV5-5
D: -
size: -
J: TRBJ2-7
CDR3: CASSLGQGMHEQYF
DNA: TGTGCCAGCAGCTTGGGCCAGGGGATGCACGAGCAGTACTTC

V: TRBV28
D: -
size: -
J: TRBJ2-4
CDR3: CASSSSPARLLAKNIQYF
DNA: TGTGCCAGCAGTTCCAGTCCGGCCAGGTTACTAGCCAAAAACATTCAGTACTTC

V: TRBV7-6
D: -
size: -
J: TRBJ2-7
CDR3: CASSLAKGYEQYF
DNA: TGTGCCAGCAGCTTAGCCAAAGGGTACGAGCAGTACTTC

V: TRBV5-1
D: -
size: -
J: TRBJ2-2
CDR3: CASSLYRLAGGELFF
DNA: TGCGCCAGCAGCTTGTATCGGCTAGCCGGCGGGGAGCTGTTTTTT

V: TRBV5-1
D: -
size: few
J: TRBJ2-7
CDR3: CASSEFGLRYEQYF
DNA: TGCGCCAGCAGCGAATTTGGGTTGCGCTACGAGCAGTACTTC

V: TRBV11-2
D: -
size: -
J: TRBJ2-1
CDR3: CASSLEWRGYNEQFF
DNA: TGTGCCAGCAGCTTAGAGTGGCGGGGATACAATGAGCAGTTCTTC

V: TRBV14
D: -
size: few
J: TRBJ2-3
CDR3: CASSHHPRADTQYF
DNA: TGTGCCAGCAGCCATCATCCCAGGGCAGATACGCAGTATTTT

V: TRBV7-9
D: TRBD2
size: many
J: TRBJ2-5
CDR3: CASTERGGLETQYF
DNA: TGTGCCAGCACGGAGCGGGGGGGCTTGGAGACCCAGTACTTC

V: TRBV5-8
D: -
size: many
J: TRBJ2-2
CDR3: CASSLGRERELFF
DNA: TGTGCCAGCAGCTTGGGCAGGGAGAGAGAGCTGTTTTTT

V: TRBV29-1
D: -
size: few
J: TRBJ1-1
CDR3: CSVGDSPNTEAFF
DNA: TGCAGCGTGGGAGACAGTCCCAACACTGAAGCTTTCTTT

V: TRBV7-6
D: -
size: many
J: TRBJ1-1
CDR3: CASSAQRGTEAFF
DNA: TGTGCCAGCAGCGCCCAACGAGGGACTGAAGCTTTCTTT

V: TRBV7-9
D: -
size: -
J: TRBJ2-1
CDR3: CASSLDPGSDEQFF
DNA: TGTGCCAGCAGCTTAGATCCGGGGTCGGATGAGCAGTTCTTC

V: TRBV6-5
D: TRBD1
size: -
J: TRBJ2-1
CDR3: CASSYAVTGVGYNEQFF
DNA: TGTGCCAGCAGTTACGCCGTAACAGGGGTGGGCTACAATGAGCAGTTCTTC

V: TRBV20-1
D: -
size: -
J: TRBJ2-2
CDR3: CSAQLANLGGELFF
DNA: TGCAGTGCTCAACTAGCCAACCTAGGCGGGGAGCTGTTTTTT

V: TRBV3-1
D: -
size: few
J: TRBJ1-2
CDR3: CASSQEWTHGYTF
DNA: TGTGCCAGCAGCCAAGAATGGACACATGGCTACACCTTC

V: TRBV10-3
D: TRBD1
size: few
J: TRBJ2-3
CDR3: CATCKGQGVYTQYF
DNA: TGTGCCACCTGCAAGGGACAGGGAGTCTATACGCAGTATTTT

V: TRBV7-2
D: -
size: few
J: TRBJ2-1
CDR3: CASINPAARDGEQFF
DNA: TGTGCCAGCATCAATCCCGCTGCCAGGGACGGTGAGCAGTTCTTC